This T cell receptor (beta chain) was profiled in a study of shared clonotypes between healthy human individuals. In germline, CDR1 is LGHNA, CDR2 YNFKEQ. V lost 0 bases and J lost 0; bases outside the gene matches: 5. The CDR3 is 17 residues long. The method was immunoSEQ multiplex PCR; TCRdb's version includes in-frame clones alone and lacks a portion of them. The table lists roughly 500,000 clones, over 70% of them singletons. The gene calls are TRBV4-2 and TRBJ1-5, with TRBD1 matching over 7 bases. Material: PBMCs. The receptor comes from a woman in her forties in good health. Some clones in this sample may be carry-over from other donors' samples. DNA of the CDR3: TGTGCCAGCAGCCAAGACCGCGGGACAGCTAGCAATCAGCCCCAGCATTTT. This codes for CASSQDRGTASNQPQHF.